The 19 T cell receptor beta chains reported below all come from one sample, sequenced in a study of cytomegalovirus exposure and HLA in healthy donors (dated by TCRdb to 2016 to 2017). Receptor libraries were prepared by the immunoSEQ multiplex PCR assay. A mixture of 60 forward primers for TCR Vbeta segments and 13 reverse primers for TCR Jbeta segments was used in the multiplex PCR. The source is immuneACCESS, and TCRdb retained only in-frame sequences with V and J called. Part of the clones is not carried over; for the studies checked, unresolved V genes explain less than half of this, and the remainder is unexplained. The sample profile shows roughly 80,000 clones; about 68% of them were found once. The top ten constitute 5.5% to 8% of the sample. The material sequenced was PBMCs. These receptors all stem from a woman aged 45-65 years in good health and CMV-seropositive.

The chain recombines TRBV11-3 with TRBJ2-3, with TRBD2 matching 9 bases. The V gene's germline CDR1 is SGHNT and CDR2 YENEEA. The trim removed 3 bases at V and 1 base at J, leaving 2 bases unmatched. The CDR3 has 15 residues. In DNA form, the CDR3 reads TGTGCCAGCAGCTTTAGCGGGGGAGGCACAGATACGCAGTATTTT. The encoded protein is CASSFSGGGTDTQYF.

CDR3 sequence reads: CASSQAGGGLNYEQYF. CDR3 bases: TGTGCCAGCAGCCAAGCGGGCGGGGGCCTAAACTACGAGCAGTACTTC. The chain recombines TRBV4-2 with TRBJ2-7; TRBD2 might be the D (7 bases). The germline CDR1 and CDR2 sequences are LGHNA and YNFKEQ. CDR3 length: 16 amino acids. V was cut by 1 base and J by 3 bases, with 16 bases left in between.

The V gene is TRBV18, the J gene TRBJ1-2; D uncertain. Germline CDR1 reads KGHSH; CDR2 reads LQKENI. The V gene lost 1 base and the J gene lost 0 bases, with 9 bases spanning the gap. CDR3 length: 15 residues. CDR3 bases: TGTGCCAGCTCACCACGGGAGACCCCTAACTATGGCTACACCTTC. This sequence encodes CASSPRETPNYGYTF.

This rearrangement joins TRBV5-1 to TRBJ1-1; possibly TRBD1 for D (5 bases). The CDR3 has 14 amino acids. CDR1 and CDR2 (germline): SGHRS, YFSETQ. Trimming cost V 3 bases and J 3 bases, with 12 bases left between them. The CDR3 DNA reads TGCGCCAGCAGCTCGGGACGGGGGGACACTGAAGCTTTCTTT. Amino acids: CASSSGRGDTEAFF. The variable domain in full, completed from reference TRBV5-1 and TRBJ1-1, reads KAGVTQTPRYLIKTRGQQVTLSCSPISGHRSVSWYQQTPGQGLQFLFEYFSETQRNKGNFPGRFSGRQFSNSRSEMNVSTLELGDSALYLCASSSGRGDTEAFFGQGTRLTVV.

The CDR3 coding sequence is TGTGCCAGCAGCGCGAACCAGGGGGCCCTTTACGAGCAGTACTTC. It specifies CASSANQGALYEQYF. The chain carries TRBV9 and TRBJ2-7; TRBD1 aligns across 8 bases. CDR3 length: 15 amino acids. The junction had 9 bases not matched to a gene; V was cut back by 3 bases and J by 4 bases. Germline V gives CDR1 SGDLS, CDR2 YYNGEE.

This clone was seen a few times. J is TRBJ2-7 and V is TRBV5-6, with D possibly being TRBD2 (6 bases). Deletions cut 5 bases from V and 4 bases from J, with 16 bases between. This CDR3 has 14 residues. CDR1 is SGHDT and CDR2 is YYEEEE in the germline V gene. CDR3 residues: CASSPRDFEYEQYF. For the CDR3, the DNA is TGTGCCAGCAGTCCCCGGGACTTCGAGTACGAGCAGTACTTC.

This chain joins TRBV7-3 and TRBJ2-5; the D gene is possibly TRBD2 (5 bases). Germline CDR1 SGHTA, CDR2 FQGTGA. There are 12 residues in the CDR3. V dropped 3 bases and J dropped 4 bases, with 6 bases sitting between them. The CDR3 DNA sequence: TGTGCCAGCAGCTTTGAGGGAGAGACCCAGTACTTC. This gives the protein CASSFEGETQYF.

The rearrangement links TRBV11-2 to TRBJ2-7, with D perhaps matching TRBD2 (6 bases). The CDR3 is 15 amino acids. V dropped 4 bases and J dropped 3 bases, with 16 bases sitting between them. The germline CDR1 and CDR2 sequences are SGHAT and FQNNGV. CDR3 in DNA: TGTGCCAGCAGCTCCCTGATGACTAGTGTCTACGAGCAGTACTTC. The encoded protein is CASSSLMTSVYEQYF.

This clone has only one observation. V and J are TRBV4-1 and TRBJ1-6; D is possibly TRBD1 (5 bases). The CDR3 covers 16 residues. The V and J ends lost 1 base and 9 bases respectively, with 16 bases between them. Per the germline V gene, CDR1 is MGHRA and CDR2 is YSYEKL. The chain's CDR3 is CASSQATGLSGSPLHF. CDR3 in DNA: TGCGCCAGCAGCCAAGCTACGGGACTCTCAGGTTCACCCCTCCACTTT.

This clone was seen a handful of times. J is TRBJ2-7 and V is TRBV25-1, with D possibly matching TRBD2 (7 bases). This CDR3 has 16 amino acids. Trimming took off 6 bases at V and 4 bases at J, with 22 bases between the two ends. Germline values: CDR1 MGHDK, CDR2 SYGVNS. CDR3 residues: CASSDPLGGGKYEQYF. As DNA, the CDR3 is TGTGCCAGCAGCGATCCCCTAGGGGGGGGGAAATACGAGCAGTACTTC.

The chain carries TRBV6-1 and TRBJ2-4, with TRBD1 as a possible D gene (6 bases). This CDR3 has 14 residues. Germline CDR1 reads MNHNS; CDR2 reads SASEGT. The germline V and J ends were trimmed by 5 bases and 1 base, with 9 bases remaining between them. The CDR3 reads CASSFTGAKNIQYF. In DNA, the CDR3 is TGTGCCAGCAGTTTTACAGGGGCCAAAAACATTCAGTACTTC.

CDR3 bases: TGTGCCAGCAGCTTATACACAGGCCTAATCCGCTCTGGGGCCAACGTCCTGACTTTC. Its protein is CASSLYTGLIRSGANVLTF. The rearrangement uses TRBV7-3 and TRBJ2-6; perhaps TRBD1 as D (5 bases). The CDR3 spans 19 residues. From germline, CDR1 is SGHTA and CDR2 FQGTGA. V was shortened by 2 bases and J by 0 bases, with 17 bases between the two germline ends.

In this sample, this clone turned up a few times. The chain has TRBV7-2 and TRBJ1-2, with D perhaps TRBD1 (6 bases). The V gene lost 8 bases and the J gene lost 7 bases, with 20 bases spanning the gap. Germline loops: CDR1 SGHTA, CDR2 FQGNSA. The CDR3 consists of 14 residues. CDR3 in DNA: TGTGCCAGCCGAGGGGGAGGGACGAGCTTTGGCTACACCTTC. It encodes CASRGGGTSFGYTF.

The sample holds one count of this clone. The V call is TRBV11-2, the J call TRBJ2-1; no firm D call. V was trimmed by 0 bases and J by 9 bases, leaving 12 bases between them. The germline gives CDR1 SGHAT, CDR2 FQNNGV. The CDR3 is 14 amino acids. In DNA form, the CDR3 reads TGTGCCAGCAGCTTAGATCGTCAGGAAGTTGAGCAGTTCTTC. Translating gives CASSLDRQEVEQFF.

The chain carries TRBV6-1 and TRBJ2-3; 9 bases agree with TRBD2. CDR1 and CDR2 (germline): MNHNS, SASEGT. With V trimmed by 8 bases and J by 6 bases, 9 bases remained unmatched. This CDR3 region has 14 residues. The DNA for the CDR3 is TGTGCCAGCCTAGGGACTAGCCGGGTGGATACGCAGTATTTT. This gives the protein CASLGTSRVDTQYF.

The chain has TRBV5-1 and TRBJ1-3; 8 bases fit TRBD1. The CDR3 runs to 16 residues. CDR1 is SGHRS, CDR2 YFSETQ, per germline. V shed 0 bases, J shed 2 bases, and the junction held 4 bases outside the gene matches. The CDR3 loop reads CASSLAGDRPGNTIYF. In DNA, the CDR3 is TGCGCCAGCAGCTTGGCAGGGGACAGGCCTGGAAACACCATATATTTT.

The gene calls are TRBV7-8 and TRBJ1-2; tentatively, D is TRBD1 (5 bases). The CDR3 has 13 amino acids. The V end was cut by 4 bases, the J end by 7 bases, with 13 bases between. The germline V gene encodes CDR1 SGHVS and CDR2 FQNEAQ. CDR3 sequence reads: CASSSWGGSGYTF. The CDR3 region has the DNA TGTGCCAGCAGCTCCTGGGGGGGAAGTGGCTACACCTTC.

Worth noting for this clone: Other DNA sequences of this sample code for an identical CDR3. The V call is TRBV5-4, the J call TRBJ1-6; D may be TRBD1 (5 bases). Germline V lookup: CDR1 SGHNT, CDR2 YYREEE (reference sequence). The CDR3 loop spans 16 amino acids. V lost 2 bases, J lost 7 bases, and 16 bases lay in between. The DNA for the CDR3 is TGTGCCAGCAGCTTAGCGTGGGGGGGAGGCAATTCACCCCTCCACTTT. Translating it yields CASSLAWGGGNSPLHF.

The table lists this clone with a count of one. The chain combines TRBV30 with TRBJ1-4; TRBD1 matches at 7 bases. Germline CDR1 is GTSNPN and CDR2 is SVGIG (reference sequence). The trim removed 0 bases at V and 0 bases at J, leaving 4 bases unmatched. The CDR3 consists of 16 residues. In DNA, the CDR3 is TGTGCCTGGAGTGTACCAGGGGGTGCAACTAATGAAAAACTGTTTTTT. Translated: CAWSVPGGATNEKLFF.